What follows describes a single T cell receptor (beta chain). Its antigen is not identified. The data stem from a study of T cell responses to AZD1222 COVID-19 vaccine. General observations from the study: Seropositive AZD1222 recipients at baseline numbered only five or six. The donors showed a predominance of white British ancestry and of females, with possible underestimation of clonal diversity. Two AZD1222 doses significantly raised spike-specific TCR breadth and depth over controls.

The assay was immunoSEQ multiplex PCR, and TCRdb's table has in-frame clones only and misses some. The sample holds 150,000 to 180,000 clones, about 88% seen once. V lost 3 bases and J 3 bases, leaving 8 bases between the germline ends. There are 13 residues in the CDR3. Germline assignment: CDR1 LNHDA and CDR2 SQIVND (reference sequence). Sequenced material: peripheral blood, taken on day 0 of AZD1222 vaccination. The chain uses TRBV19 and TRBJ1-2; D remains unclear. The origin of this receptor is an adult in good health. CDR3 amino acids: CASSIPPDYGYTF. The CDR3 DNA is TGTGCCAGTAGTATCCCTCCGGACTATGGCTACACCTTC.